This is a list of T cell receptor beta chains from one sample in a study of shared clonotypes between healthy human individuals. TCRdb's table, derived via immunoSEQ multiplex PCR, lists solely in-frame clones and lacks some. Of millions of clones listed, over 85% are singletons. The sequenced sample was naive CD4+ T cells sorted from blood. The receptors were sampled from a young man in good health. CDR3s include the opening cysteine and the closing phenylalanine or tryptophan. A D gene is named only where the DNA matches it firmly. Where a row states a size, it is once, few, many or the class of an expanded clone; other rows omit it.

clone size	D gene	V gene	J gene	CDR3 protein	CDR3 DNA
.	.	TRBV6-5	TRBJ2-5	CASSPLIGTQYF	TGTGCCAGCTCACCTCTAATAGGGACCCAGTACTTC
.	TRBD2	TRBV6-5	TRBJ2-2	CASSLGTSLAGELFF	TGTGCCAGCAGTCTGGGGACTAGCCTGGCCGGGGAGCTGTTTTTT
.	TRBD2	TRBV9	TRBJ2-2	CASSVSSGRNTGELFF	TGTGCCAGCAGCGTAAGTAGCGGGCGCAACACCGGGGAGCTGTTTTTT
.	.	TRBV11-2	TRBJ2-7	CASRDRSSYEQYF	TGTGCCAGCCGAGACAGGTCCTCCTACGAGCAGTACTTC
.	.	TRBV6-1	TRBJ1-5	CASSEVWGSGQPQHF	TGTGCCAGCAGTGAAGTATGGGGATCAGGACAGCCCCAGCATTTT
.	.	TRBV7-9	TRBJ1-3	CASSLDVLATGNTIYF	TGTGCCAGCAGCCTGGACGTCCTCGCCACTGGAAACACCATATATTTT
.	.	TRBV11-2	TRBJ2-1	CASSLVTGYEQFF	TGTGCCAGCAGCTTGGTCACGGGGTATGAGCAGTTCTTC
once	.	TRBV19	TRBJ1-2	CASSHVGGNYGYTF	TGTGCCAGTAGCCACGTCGGGGGTAACTATGGCTACACCTTC
.	.	TRBV11-2	TRBJ2-1	CASSGTTSYNEQFF	TGTGCCAGCTCCGGGACCACCTCCTACAATGAGCAGTTCTTC
.	.	TRBV7-9	TRBJ2-3	CASSLASTDTQYF	TGTGCCAGCAGCTTAGCCTCCACAGATACGCAGTATTTT
.	TRBD1	TRBV19	TRBJ2-6	CASSFYARTGGAGANVLTF	TGTGCCAGTAGCTTCTACGCTCGGACAGGGGGCGCTGGGGCCAACGTCCTGACTTTC
.	.	TRBV7-9	TRBJ1-1	CASSLGGGKNTEAFF	TGTGCCAGCAGCTTAGGTGGCGGTAAGAACACTGAAGCTTTCTTT
.	.	TRBV2	TRBJ1-5	CASSLQGPGPQHF	TGTGCCAGCAGTTTACAGGGCCCAGGGCCCCAGCATTTT
.	.	TRBV7-2	TRBJ1-4	CASSLDQTTNEKLFF	TGTGCCAGCAGCTTAGACCAAACAACTAATGAAAAACTGTTTTTT
.	.	TRBV6-5	TRBJ1-2	CASSFRSTSNYGYTF	TGTGCCAGCAGTTTCCGATCTACTTCTAACTATGGCTACACCTTC
.	.	TRBV14	TRBJ1-1	CASSQVIRGEAFF	TGTGCCAGCAGCCAAGTAATCCGGGGTGAAGCTTTCTTT
once	TRBD2	TRBV6-6	TRBJ2-1	CASRELAGGYNEQFF	TGTGCCAGCAGGGAACTAGCGGGGGGGTACAATGAGCAGTTCTTC